The 6 T cell receptor beta chains listed next were all sequenced from one sample in a study of early T cells in non-severe SARS-CoV-2 infection. TCRdb fed the 5' RACE reads into MiXCR, producing one record per CDR3 protein. The repertoire includes approximately 110,000 distinct CDR3 sequences, about 15% of them detected once, and around a fifth sits in the top ten. What was sequenced was whole blood. The source of these receptors is an adult who was a healthcare worker with PCR-confirmed SARS-CoV-2 infection or an uninfected control (not recorded which).

The J gene is TRBJ2-1, the V gene TRBV7-2; TRBD2 is a possible D gene (5 bases). The V gene lost 4 bases and the J gene lost 7 bases, with 11 bases spanning the gap. From germline, CDR1 is SGHTA and CDR2 FQGNSA. The CDR3 is 13 residues long. The CDR3 DNA follows: TGTGCCAGCAGCTACGCGGAGGTAAATGAGCAGTTCTTC. The encoded protein is CASSYAEVNEQFF.

In its sample, this clonotype was seen a few times. J is TRBJ2-6 and V is TRBV11-2; 7 bases fit TRBD1. The CDR3 extends over 17 amino acids. V gave up 4 bases and J gave up 4 bases; unmatched junction bases: 10. CDR1 and CDR2 from the germline V gene are SGHAT and FQNNGV. The CDR3, as DNA: TGTGCCAGCAGCTCCCCCCCCAGGGGGAGAGGGGCCAACGTCCTGACTTTC. Translation: CASSSPPRGRGANVLTF.

This clonotype was seen just once. The genes are TRBV2 and TRBJ2-4, with D unresolved. The CDR3 is 12 amino acids. Germline assignment: CDR1 SNHLY and CDR2 FYNNEI. With 4 bases removed from V and 7 bases from J, the gap between germline ends came to 8 bases. CDR3 nucleotide sequence: TGTGCCAGCAGTGGTGGGGTGAACATTCAGTACTTC. The encoded protein is CASSGGVNIQYF.

This clonotype was counted only a few times. The J gene is TRBJ2-7, the V gene TRBV3-1, with 9 bases matching TRBD2. CDR1 and CDR2 (germline): LGHDT, YNNKEL (reference sequence). J lost 7 bases, V lost 4 bases, and 5 bases had no gene match. There are 13 residues in the CDR3. The CDR3 DNA is TGTGCCAGCAGCCGGACTAGCGCGGGGGAGCAGTACTTC. It encodes CASSRTSAGEQYF.

There are a few counts of this clonotype. The chain employs TRBV11-2 and TRBJ2-1, with D perhaps matching TRBD1 (7 bases). The V end was cut by 3 bases, the J end by 12 bases, with 18 bases between. This CDR3 is built from 14 residues. Per the germline V gene, CDR1 is SGHAT and CDR2 is FQNNGV. CDR3 bases: TGTGCCAGCAGCTTCCGGGGGCCAAACAGGGGGCAGTTCTTC. This sequence encodes CASSFRGPNRGQFF.

Only a few counts were recorded for this clonotype. The J gene is TRBJ1-4, the V gene TRBV12-3 or TRBV12-4; possibly TRBD1 for D (5 bases). This CDR3 contains 16 residues. With 2 bases removed from V and 0 bases from J, the gap between germline ends came to 10 bases. CDR3 nucleotide sequence: TGTGCCAGCAGTTTAAGCCAGGGCGCAACTAATGAAAAACTGTTTTTT. It specifies CASSLSQGATNEKLFF.